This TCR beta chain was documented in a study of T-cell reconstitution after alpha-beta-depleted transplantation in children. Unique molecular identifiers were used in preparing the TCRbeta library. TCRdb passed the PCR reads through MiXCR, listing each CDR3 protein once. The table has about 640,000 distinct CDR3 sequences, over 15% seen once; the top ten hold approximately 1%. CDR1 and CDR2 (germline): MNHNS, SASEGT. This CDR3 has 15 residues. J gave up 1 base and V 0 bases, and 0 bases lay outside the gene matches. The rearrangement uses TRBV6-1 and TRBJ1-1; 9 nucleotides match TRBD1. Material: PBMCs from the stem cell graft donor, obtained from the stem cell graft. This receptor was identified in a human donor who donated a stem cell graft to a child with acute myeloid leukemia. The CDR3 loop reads CASSEATGGNTEAFF. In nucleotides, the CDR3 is TGTGCCAGCAGTGAAGCGACAGGGGGGAACACTGAAGCTTTCTTT.